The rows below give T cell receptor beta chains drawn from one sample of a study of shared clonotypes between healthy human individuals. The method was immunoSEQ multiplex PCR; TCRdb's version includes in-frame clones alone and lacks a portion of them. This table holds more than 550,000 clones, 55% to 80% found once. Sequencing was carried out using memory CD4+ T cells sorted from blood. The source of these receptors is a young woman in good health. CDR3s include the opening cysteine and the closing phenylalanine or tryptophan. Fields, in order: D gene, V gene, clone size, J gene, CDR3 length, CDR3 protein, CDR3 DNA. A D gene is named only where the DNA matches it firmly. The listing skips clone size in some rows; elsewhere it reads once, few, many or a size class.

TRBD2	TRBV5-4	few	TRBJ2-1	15	CASSSGTRGYNEQFF	TGTGCCAGCAGCTCCGGGACTAGGGGATACAATGAGCAGTTCTTC
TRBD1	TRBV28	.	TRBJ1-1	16	CASIPGQGSVNTEAFF	TGTGCCAGCATCCCGGGACAGGGATCGGTGAACACTGAAGCTTTCTTT
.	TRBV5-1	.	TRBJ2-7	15	CASSWGEVRLYEQYF	TGCGCCAGCAGCTGGGGGGAGGTTCGGCTATACGAGCAGTACTTC
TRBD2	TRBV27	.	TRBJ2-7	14	CASKRLAGSYEQYF	TGTGCCAGTAAAAGACTAGCGGGCTCCTACGAGCAGTACTTC
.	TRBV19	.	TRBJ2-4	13	CAIPRDVKNIQYF	TGTGCCATCCCAAGGGACGTCAAAAACATTCAGTACTTC
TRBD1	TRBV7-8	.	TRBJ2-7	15	CASSEGGQGYYEQYF	TGTGCCAGCAGCGAAGGAGGACAGGGGTACTACGAGCAGTACTTC
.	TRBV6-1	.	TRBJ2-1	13	CASRPTKGYEQFF	TGTGCCAGCAGACCCACGAAGGGGTATGAGCAGTTCTTC
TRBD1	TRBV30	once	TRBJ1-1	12	CAWRGQGAEAFF	TGTGCCTGGAGGGGACAGGGGGCTGAAGCTTTCTTT
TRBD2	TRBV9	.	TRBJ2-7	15	CASSEGLAGPYEQYF	TGTGCCAGCAGCGAGGGACTAGCGGGACCCTACGAGCAGTACTTC
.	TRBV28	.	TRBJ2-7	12	CASRENPYEQYF	TGTGCCAGCAGGGAAAACCCCTACGAGCAGTACTTC
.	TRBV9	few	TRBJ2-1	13	CASSVGVDNEQFF	TGTGCCAGCAGCGTTGGGGTTGACAATGAGCAGTTCTTC
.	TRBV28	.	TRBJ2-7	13	CASSAGTSYEQYF	TGTGCCAGCTCCGCCGGGACGTCGTACGAGCAGTACTTC
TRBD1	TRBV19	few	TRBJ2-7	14	CASSPGGSRYEQYF	TGTGCCAGTAGTCCAGGGGGCTCCCGCTACGAGCAGTACTTC
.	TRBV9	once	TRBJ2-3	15	CASSPQEVHTDTQYF	TGTGCCAGCAGCCCACAGGAGGTCCACACAGATACGCAGTATTTT
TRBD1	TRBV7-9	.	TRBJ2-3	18	CASSPLGLGQGSTDTQYF	TGTGCCAGCAGCCCCCTAGGGTTGGGACAGGGGAGCACAGATACGCAGTATTTT
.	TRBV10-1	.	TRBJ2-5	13	CASSERGTETQYF	TGCGCCAGCAGTGAGAGAGGGACGGAGACCCAGTACTTC
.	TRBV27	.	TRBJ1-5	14	CASSARVIGQPQHF	TGTGCCAGCAGTGCCAGGGTGATCGGTCAGCCCCAGCATTTT
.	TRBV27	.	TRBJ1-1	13	CASSWDWNTEAFF	TGTGCCAGCAGCTGGGACTGGAACACTGAAGCTTTCTTT
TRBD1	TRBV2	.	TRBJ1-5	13	CASSAQGAPPQHF	TGTGCCAGCAGCGCACAGGGGGCACCGCCCCAGCATTTT
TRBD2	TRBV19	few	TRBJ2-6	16	CASSLAGGSGANVLTF	TGTGCCAGTTCACTAGCGGGAGGCTCTGGGGCCAACGTCCTGACTTTC
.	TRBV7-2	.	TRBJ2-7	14	CASSTTPSSYEQYF	TGTGCCAGCAGCACGACCCCGAGCTCCTACGAGCAGTACTTC